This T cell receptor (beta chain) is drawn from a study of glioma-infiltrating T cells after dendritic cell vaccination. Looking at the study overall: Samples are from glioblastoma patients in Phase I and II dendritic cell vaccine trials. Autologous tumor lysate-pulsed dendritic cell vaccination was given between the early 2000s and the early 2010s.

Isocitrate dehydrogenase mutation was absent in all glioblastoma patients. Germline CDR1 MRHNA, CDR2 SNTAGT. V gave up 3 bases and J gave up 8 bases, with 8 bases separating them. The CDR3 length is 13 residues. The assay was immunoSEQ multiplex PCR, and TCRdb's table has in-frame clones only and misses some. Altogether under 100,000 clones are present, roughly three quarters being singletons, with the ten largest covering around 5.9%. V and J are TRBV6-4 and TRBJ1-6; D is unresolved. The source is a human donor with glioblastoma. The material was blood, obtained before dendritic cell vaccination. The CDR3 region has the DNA TGTGCCAGCAGTGAGTCCCGGTATTCACCCCTCCACTTT. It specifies CASSESRYSPLHF.